This entry features one T cell receptor (beta chain) sequence. Its antigen remains unidentified. This specimen belongs to a study of OX40 agonist ivuxolimab in advanced cancers. Study information: The patients received ivuxolimab by intravenous route every 2 weeks at 0.01 to 10 mg/kg. Patients in dose escalation had liver, melanoma, kidney or head and neck cancers. Whole-study results and caveats: The study found that CD8+ T cells averaged more expanded clones than CD4+.

Clones were sequenced by immunoSEQ multiplex PCR, and TCRdb holds only the in-frame ones, with some missing. The sample gives around 44,000 clones, around 80% of which show up once; 5% to 6.5% is in the top ten. This clonotype was obtained from an adult with an advanced solid tumor such as melanoma, head and neck, liver or kidney cancer. The source was CD4+ or CD8+ T cells sorted from blood, collected in a trial of the OX40 agonist ivuxolimab.

The CDR3 is CASSLAEYQPQHF. The CDR3 DNA sequence: TGTGCCAGCAGCTTAGCTGAGTATCAGCCCCAGCATTTT. This chain uses TRBV11-2 with TRBJ1-5; D unclear. This CDR3 contains 13 residues. Trimming left V 1 base short and J 5 bases short, with 6 bases between. The germline gives CDR1 SGHAT, CDR2 FQNNGV.